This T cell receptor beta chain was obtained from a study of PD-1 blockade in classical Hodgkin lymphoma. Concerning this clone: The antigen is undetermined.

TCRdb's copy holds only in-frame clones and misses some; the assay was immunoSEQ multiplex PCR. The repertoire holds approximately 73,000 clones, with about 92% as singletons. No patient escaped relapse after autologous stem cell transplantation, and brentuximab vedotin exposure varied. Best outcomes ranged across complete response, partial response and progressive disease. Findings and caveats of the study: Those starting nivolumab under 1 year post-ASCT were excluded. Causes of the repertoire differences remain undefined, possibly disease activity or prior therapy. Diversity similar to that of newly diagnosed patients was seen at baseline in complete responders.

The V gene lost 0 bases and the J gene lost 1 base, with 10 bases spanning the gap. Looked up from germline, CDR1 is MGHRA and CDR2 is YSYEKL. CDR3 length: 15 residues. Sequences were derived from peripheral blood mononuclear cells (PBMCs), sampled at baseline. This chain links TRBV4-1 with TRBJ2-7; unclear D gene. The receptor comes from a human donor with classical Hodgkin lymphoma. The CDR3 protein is CASSQDPGPSYEQYF. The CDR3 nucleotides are TGCGCCAGCAGCCAAGATCCCGGACCATCCTACGAGCAGTACTTC.